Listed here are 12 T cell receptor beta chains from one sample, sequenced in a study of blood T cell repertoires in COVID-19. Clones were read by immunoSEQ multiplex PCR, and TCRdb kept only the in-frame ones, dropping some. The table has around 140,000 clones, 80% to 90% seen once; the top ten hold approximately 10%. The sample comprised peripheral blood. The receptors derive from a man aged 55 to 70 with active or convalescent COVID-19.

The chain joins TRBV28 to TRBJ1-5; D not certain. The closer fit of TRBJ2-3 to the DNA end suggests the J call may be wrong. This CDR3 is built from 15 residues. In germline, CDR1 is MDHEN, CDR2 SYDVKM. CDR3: CASTWLSDSNQPQYF. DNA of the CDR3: TGTGCCAGCACCTGGTTATCTGATAGCAATCAGCCCCAGTATTTT.

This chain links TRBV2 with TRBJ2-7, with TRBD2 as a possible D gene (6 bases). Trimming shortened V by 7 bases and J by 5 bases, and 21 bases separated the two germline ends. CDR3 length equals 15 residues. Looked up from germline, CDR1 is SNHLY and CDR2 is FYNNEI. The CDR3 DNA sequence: TGTGCCAGCATGCTAGCGACCCAGTTTTCTAACGAGCAGTACGTC. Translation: CASMLATQFSNEQYV.

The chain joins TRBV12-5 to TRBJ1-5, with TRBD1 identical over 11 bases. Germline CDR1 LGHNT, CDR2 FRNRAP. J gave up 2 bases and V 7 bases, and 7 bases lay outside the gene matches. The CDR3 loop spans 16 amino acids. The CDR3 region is CASAKDRGPGNQPQHF. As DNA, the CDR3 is TGTGCTAGTGCCAAGGACAGGGGGCCTGGCAATCAGCCCCAGCATTTT.

CDR3 protein: CATSYGTGGGEKLFF. In DNA form, the CDR3 reads TGTGCCACCAGTTACGGGACAGGGGGTGGTGAAAAACTGTTTTTT. The chain is built from TRBV24-1 and TRBJ1-4, with 11 bases that match TRBD1. CDR3 length: 15 amino acids. Germline CDR1 is KGHDR and CDR2 is SFDVKD. V was clipped by 6 bases and J by 7 bases; unmatched bases: 6.

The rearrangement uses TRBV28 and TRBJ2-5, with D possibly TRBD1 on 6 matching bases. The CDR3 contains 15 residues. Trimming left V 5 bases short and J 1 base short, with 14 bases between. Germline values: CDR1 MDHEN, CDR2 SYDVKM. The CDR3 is CASSTQGPGQETQYF. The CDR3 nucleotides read TGTGCCAGCAGTACACAGGGTCCGGGCCAAGAGACCCAGTACTTC.

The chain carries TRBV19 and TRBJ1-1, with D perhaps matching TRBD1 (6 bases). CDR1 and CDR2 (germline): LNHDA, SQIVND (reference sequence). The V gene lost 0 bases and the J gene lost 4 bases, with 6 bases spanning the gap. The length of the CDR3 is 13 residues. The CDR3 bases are TGTGCCAGTAGTATAGAAGGGGGCACTGAAGCTTTCTTT. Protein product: CASSIEGGTEAFF.

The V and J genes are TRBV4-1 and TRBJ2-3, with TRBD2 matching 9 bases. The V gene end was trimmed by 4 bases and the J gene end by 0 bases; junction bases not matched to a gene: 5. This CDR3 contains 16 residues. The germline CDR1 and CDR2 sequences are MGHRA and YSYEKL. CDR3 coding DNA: TGCGCCAGCAGCCTGCGGGGGGGCCCGAGCACAGATACGCAGTATTTT. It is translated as CASSLRGGPSTDTQYF.

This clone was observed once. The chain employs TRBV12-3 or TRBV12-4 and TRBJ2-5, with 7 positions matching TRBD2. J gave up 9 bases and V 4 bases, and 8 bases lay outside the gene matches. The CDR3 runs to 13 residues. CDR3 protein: CASSSLGGSAQYF. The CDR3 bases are TGTGCCAGCAGTTCCCTCGGGGGGTCAGCCCAGTACTTC.

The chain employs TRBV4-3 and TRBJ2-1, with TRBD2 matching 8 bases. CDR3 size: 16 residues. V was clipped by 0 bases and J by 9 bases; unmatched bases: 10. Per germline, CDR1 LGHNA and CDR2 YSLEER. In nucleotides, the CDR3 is TGCGCCAGCAGCCAAGATCGGTGGCGGGAGGAAGGTGAGCAGTTCTTC. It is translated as CASSQDRWREEGEQFF.

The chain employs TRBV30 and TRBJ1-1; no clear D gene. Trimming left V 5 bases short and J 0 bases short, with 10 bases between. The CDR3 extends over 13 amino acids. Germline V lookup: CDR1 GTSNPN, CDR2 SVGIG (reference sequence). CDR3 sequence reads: CAWSRGMNTEAFF. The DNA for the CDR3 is TGTGCCTGGTCCCGGGGAATGAACACTGAAGCTTTCTTT. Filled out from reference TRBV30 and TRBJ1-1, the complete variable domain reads SQTIHQWPATLVQPVGSPLSLECTVEGTSNPNLYWYRQAAGRGLQLLFYSVGIGQISSEVPQNLSASRPQDRQFILSSKKLLLSDSGFYLCAWSRGMNTEAFFGQGTRLTVV.

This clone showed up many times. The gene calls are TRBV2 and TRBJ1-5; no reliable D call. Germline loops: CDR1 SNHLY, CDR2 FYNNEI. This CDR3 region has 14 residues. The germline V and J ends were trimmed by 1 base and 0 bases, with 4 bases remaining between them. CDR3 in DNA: TGTGCCAGCAGTGAAGTTAATAGCAATCAGCCCCAGCATTTT. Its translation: CASSEVNSNQPQHF.

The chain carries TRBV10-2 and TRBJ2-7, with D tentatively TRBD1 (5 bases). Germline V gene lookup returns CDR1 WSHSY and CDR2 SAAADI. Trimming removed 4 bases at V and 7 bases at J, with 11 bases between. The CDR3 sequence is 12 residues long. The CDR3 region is CASSGGVSEQYV. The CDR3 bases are TGCGCCAGCAGTGGGGGCGTTTCTGAGCAGTACGTC.